This TCR beta chain was recorded in a study of blood T cells in healthy people across ages. The second PCR ran about 6 to 12 cycles with a sample-barcoded 5' primer and J-beta primers. TCRdb redid the calling of the 5' RACE reads with MiXCR, one entry per CDR3 protein. The table lists about a million distinct CDR3 sequences, approximately 50% of them singletons. This clonotype has just a few counts. The CDR3 length is 15 residues. What was sequenced was blood. This clonotype was obtained from a woman aged 60 to 75 in good health. The rearrangement uses TRBV21-1 and TRBJ2-3; the table gives TRBD2 as D, unverified against the DNA. TRBV21-1 is flagged as a pseudogene. CDR3: CASLEGGGCTDTQYF. The CDR3 DNA sequence: TGTGCCAGCCTCGAGGGAGGGGGATGCACAGATACGCAGTATTTT.